The clone carrying this T cell receptor beta chain was found a few times. Described time point: patch test 1, 2 weeks after DPC sensitization. Treatment here: therapeutic diphenylcyclopropenone sensitization with weekly scalp DPC. The CDR3 runs to 12 residues. Trimming took 7 bases from V and 7 from J; bases not matched to a gene: 5. Germline-derived CDR1 and CDR2 are SNHLY and FYNNEI. Unique molecular identifiers were attached to individual cDNA molecules within the library. MiXCR, run by TCRdb on the RACE reads, gives a single entry per CDR3 protein. Of some 120,000 distinct CDR3 sequences in the sample, 12% are singletons; the top ten hold roughly 1.5%. The sample belongs to a study of human T cells and chemical hapten exposure.

The genes are TRBV2 and TRBJ1-2, with 8 bases identical to TRBD1. This sequence originates from a woman between 50 and 59 years old with alopecia areata. Some clones in this sample may be carry-over from other donors' samples. Sample: whole blood, taken in connection with sensitization to the hapten diphenylcyclopropenone (DPC). The DNA of the CDR3 is TGTGCCAGCACCCAGGGGGCACGTGGCTACACCTTC. This translates into CASTQGARGYTF.